The rows below give T cell receptor beta chains drawn from one sample of a study of T cells in Graves' hyperthyroidism and ophthalmopathy. TCRdb reanalysed the multiplex PCR reads using MiXCR and keeps one entry per CDR3 protein. The top ten hold about 49% of the sample, which has 490,000 or so distinct CDR3 sequences, about 22% seen once. Sequenced material: blood. These receptors were taken from a woman aged 70-85 years with Graves' ophthalmopathy. Both conserved end residues are trimmed from each CDR3. The D gene is left open where the match is weak.

TRBV6-1,TRBD2,TRBJ2-2,ASRTSGKIGELF
TRBV19,-,TRBJ1-2,VSKQNTGFVSGYT
TRBV12-3/TRBV12-4,TRBD1,TRBJ1-4,ASSNPGQGDEKLF
TRBV18,-,TRBJ2-1,ASSPRDEQF
TRBV5-1,-,TRBJ2-5,ASSQTGWTKTQY
TRBV6-1,-,TRBJ1-2,ASSVKGGNHYGYT
TRBV19,TRBD1,TRBJ1-5,ASSTSTGGLQPQH
TRBV28,TRBD1,TRBJ2-7,ASTLGQASSYEQY
TRBV3-1,-,TRBJ2-6,ASSQGSGGANVLT
TRBV27,TRBD1,TRBJ1-1,ASRPNRGRRGEAF
TRBV11-2,TRBD1,TRBJ1-4,ASSSLLGTGALATNEKLF
TRBV20-1,-,TRBJ2-5,SAKPGAQETQY
TRBV3-1,TRBD2,TRBJ2-1,ASSRGGYNEQF
TRBV9,TRBD2,TRBJ2-1,ASSVGGTSGYNEQF
TRBV11-2,TRBD2,TRBJ2-7,ASSKGTSGAYEQY
TRBV5-1,TRBD2,TRBJ2-3,ASSTPTSARTDTQY
TRBV28,-,TRBJ2-2,ASSRTGLLGELF
TRBV24-1,TRBD2,TRBJ2-2,ATSDYKGLAATGELF